This T cell receptor beta chain emerged from a study of tumor and adjacent non-tumor tissue in lung cancer. Overall study context: There were 12 adenocarcinoma, a couple of squamous cell carcinoma and 1 small cell lung cancer cases. The patients, about nine men and a handful of women, were about 31 to 85 with stage I to III disease.

Notes on the study in general: Tumor tissue had significantly higher TCR diversity than normal lung.

TCRbeta libraries were built with three rounds of nested PCR, modified from ARM-PCR. TCRdb re-called the multiplex PCR reads through MiXCR, storing one row per CDR3 protein. The data contain about 120,000 distinct CDR3 sequences, roughly 64% of them singletons. Comment on this clonotype: Its antigen is undetermined.

The template was RNA from unsorted bulk tissue. The germline V gene has CDR1 SQVTM and CDR2 ANQGSEA. The CDR3 runs 12 residues. The receptor comes from a man aged 25 to 40 with non-small cell lung cancer. The rearrangement uses TRBV29-1 and TRBJ1-4; D call uncertain. The source material was lung tumor tissue. The CDR3 region has the DNA TGCAACGTAGCGGGGTGGGCTGAAAAACTGTTTTTT. Encoded protein: CNVAGWAEKLFF.